This record covers a single T cell receptor (beta chain). The antigen remains undetermined. The sample originates from a study of graft-versus-host responses after intestinal transplantation. Study in general: Recipients obtained multivisceral, liver-intestinal, or isolated intestinal transplants. Induction with anti-thymocyte globulin, then tacrolimus and steroids for 2 to 3 years, was given to all recipients. Study observations and caveats: Early post-transplant falls in HvG clones accompanied the peak levels of circulating GvH clones. High graft-versus-host to host-versus-graft clonal ratios were found in allografts of patients who had graft-donor T cell macrochimerism.

The repertoire was sequenced with immunoSEQ multiplex PCR; TCRdb's copy has only in-frame clones and lacks some. This table has tens of thousands of clones, 75% to 95% appearing once. CDR1 is MNHNS, CDR2 SASEGT, per germline. V was pared by 4 bases and J by 10 bases, with 13 bases between. The CDR3 length is 12 residues. This specimen was unstimulated CD4+ T cells sorted from spleen or lymph node cells, taken before transplant. The chain has TRBV6-1 and TRBJ2-5; a weak D match, TRBD1 (6 bases). The TCR was taken from a human donor who was the organ donor for an intestinal transplant. For the CDR3, the DNA is TGTGCCAGCAGTGCAATCCGACAGGTCCAGTACTTC. Encoded protein: CASSAIRQVQYF.